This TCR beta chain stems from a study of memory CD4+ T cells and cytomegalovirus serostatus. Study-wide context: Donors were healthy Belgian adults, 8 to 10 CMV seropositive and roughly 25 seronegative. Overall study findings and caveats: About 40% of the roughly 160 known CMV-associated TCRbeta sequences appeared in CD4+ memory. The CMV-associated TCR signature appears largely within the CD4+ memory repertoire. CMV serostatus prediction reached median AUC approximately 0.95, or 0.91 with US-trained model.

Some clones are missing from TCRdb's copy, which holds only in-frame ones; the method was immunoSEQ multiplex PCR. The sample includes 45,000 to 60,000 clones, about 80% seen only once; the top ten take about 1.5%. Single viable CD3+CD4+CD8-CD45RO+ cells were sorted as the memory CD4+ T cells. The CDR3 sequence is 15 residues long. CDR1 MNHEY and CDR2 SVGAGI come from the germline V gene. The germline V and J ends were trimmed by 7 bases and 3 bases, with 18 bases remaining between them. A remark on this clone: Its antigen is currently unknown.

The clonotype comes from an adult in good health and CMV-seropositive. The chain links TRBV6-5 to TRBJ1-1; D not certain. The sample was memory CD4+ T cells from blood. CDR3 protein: CASKRIPLSYTEAFF. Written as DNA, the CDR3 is TGTGCCAGCAAGAGAATCCCCCTAAGCTACACTGAAGCTTTCTTT.